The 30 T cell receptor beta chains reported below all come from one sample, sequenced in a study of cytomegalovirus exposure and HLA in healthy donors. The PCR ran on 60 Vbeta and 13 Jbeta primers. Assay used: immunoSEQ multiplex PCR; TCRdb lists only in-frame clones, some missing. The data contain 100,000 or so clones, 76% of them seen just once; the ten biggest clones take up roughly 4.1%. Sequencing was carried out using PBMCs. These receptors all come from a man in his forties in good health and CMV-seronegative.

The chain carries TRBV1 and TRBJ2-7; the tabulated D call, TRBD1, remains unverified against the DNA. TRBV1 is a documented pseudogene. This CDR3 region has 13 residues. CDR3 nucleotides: TGCACCAGCAGCCAAAAGCAGGGCTACGAGCAGTACTTC. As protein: CTSSQKQGYEQYF.

CDR3: CSVGSGQGGGTQYF. In DNA, the CDR3 is TGCAGCGTTGGGTCAGGACAGGGAGGGGGGACCCAGTACTTC. This chain links TRBV29-1 with TRBJ2-5; D perhaps matches TRBD1 (8 bases). Germline assignment: CDR1 SQVTM and CDR2 ANQGSEA. V was trimmed by 4 bases and J by 7 bases, leaving 19 bases between them. The CDR3 length is 14 residues.

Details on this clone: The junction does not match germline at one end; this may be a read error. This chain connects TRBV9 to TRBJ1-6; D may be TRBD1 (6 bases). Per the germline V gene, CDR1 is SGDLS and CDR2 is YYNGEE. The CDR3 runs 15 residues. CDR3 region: CASNVGGLDNSPLHF. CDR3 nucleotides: TGTGCCAGCAACGTAGGGGGGCTGGATAATTCACCCCTCCACTTT.

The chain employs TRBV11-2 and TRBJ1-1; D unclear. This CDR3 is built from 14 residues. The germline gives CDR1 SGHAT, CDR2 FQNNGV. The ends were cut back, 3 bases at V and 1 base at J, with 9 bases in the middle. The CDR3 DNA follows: TGTGCCAGCAGCTTGGGAGCTTCGAACACTGAAGCTTTCTTT. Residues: CASSLGASNTEAFF.

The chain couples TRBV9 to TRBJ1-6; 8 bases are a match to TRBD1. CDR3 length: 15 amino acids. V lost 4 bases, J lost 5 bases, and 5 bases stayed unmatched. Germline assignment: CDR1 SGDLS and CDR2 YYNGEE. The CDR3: CASSPQGADNSPLHF. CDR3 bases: TGTGCCAGCAGCCCCCAGGGGGCTGATAATTCACCCCTCCACTTT. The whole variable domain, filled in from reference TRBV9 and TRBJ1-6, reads DSGVTQTPKHLITATGQRVTLRCSPRSGDLSVYWYQQSLDQGLQFLIQYYNGEERAKGNILERFSAQQFPDLHSELNLSSLELGDSALYFCASSPQGADNSPLHFGNGTRLTVT.

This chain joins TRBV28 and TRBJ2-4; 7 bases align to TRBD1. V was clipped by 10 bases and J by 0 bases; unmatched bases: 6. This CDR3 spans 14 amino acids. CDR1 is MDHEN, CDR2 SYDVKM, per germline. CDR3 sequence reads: CATRDSLAKNIQYF. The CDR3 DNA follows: TGTGCCACCAGGGACAGCCTAGCCAAAAACATTCAGTACTTC. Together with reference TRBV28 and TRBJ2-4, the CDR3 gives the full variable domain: DVKVTQSSRYLVKRTGEKVFLECVQDMDHENMFWYRQDPGLGLRLIYFSYDVKMKEKGDIPEGYSVSREKKERFSLILESASTNQTSMYLCATRDSLAKNIQYFGAGTRLSVL.

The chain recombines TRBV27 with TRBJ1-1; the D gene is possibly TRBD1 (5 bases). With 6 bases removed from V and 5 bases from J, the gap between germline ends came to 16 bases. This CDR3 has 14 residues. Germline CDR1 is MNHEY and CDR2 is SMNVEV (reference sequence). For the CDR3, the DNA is TGTGCCAGCAGCTCTAACAGGATTCGGACTGAAGCTTTCTTT. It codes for CASSSNRIRTEAFF.

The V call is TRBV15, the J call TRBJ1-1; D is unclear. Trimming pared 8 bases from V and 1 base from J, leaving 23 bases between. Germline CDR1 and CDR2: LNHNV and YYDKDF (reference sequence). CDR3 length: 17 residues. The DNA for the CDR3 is TGTGCCACCCTGTGGGCAGTTGGCTTGGTGGGGAACACTGAAGCTTTCTTT. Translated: CATLWAVGLVGNTEAFF.

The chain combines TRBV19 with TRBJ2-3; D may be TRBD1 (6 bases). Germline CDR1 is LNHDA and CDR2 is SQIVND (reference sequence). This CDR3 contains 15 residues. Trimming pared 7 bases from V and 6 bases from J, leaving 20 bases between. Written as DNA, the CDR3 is TGTGCCAGTATGACACAGGGTAATAGAGGCGATACGCAGTATTTT. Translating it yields CASMTQGNRGDTQYF.

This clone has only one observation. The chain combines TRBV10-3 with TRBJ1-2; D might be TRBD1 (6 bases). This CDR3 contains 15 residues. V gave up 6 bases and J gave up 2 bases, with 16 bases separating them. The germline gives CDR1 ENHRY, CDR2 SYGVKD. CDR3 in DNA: TGTGCCATCAGCGGGGAGGGGGGAGCGAACTATGGCTACACCTTC. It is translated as CAISGEGGANYGYTF.

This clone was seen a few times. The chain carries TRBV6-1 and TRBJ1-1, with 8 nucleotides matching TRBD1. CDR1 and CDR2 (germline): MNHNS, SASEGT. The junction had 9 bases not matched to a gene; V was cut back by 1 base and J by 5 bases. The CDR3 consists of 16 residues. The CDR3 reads CASSEEGRQGRTEAFF. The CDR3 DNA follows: TGTGCCAGCAGTGAAGAAGGTAGACAGGGGCGGACTGAAGCTTTCTTT.

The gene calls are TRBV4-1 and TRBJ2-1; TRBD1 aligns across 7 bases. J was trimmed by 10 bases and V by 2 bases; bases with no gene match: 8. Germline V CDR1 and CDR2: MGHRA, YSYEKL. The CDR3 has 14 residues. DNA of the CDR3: TGCGCCAGCAGCCAAACAGGGGCCGTCCTGGAGCAGTTCTTC. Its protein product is CASSQTGAVLEQFF.

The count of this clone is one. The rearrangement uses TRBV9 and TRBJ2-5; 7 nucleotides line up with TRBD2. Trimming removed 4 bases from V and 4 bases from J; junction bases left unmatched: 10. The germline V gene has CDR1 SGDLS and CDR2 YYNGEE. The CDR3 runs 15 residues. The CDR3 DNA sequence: TGTGCCAGCAGCTCATCTGGGGGGGTAGGAGAGACCCAGTACTTC. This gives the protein CASSSSGGVGETQYF.

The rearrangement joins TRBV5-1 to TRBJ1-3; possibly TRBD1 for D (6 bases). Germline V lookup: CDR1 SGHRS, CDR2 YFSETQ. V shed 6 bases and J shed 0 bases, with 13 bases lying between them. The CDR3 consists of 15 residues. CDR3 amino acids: CASKLDSSSGNTIYF. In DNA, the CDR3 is TGCGCCAGCAAATTGGACAGCTCCTCTGGAAACACCATATATTTT.

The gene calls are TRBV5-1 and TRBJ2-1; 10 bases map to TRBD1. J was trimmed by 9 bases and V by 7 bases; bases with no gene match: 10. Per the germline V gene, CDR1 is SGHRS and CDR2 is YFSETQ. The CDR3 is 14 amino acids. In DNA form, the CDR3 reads TGCGCCAGCGTCCGGGGGACAGGGGCGGGTGAGCAGTTCTTC. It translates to CASVRGTGAGEQFF.

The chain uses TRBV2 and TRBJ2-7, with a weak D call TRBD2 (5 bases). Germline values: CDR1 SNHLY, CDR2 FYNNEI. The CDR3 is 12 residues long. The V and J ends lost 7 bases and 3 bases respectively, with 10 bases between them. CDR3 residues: CASKQRFYEQYV. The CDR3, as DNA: TGTGCCAGCAAACAGCGGTTCTACGAGCAGTACGTC.

CDR3 loop: CASSSQELGAAEAFF. CDR3 DNA sequence: TGTGCCAGCAGCTCCCAGGAGTTGGGGGCGGCTGAAGCTTTCTTT. The V gene is TRBV9, the J gene TRBJ1-1; maybe TRBD1 (6 bases). Trimming shortened V by 4 bases and J by 6 bases, and 19 bases separated the two germline ends. Germline V CDR1 and CDR2: SGDLS, YYNGEE. CDR3 length equals 15 residues.

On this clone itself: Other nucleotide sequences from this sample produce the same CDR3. In DNA form, the CDR3 reads TGTGCCAGCAGTTACTCGGGACAAGGGAACTATGGCTACACCTTC. It is translated as CASSYSGQGNYGYTF. The chain has TRBV6-5 and TRBJ1-2; TRBD1 is a possible D gene (6 bases). The CDR3 extends over 15 amino acids. V was trimmed by 0 bases and J by 2 bases, leaving 10 bases between them. CDR1 is MNHEY and CDR2 is SVGAGI in the germline V gene.

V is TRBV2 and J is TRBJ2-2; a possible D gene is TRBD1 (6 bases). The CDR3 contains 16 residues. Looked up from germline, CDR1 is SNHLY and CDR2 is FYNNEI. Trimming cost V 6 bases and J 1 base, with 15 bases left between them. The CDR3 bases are TGTGCCAGCAGGGGGTGGACAGAAAAGAACACCGGGGAGCTGTTTTTT. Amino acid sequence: CASRGWTEKNTGELFF.

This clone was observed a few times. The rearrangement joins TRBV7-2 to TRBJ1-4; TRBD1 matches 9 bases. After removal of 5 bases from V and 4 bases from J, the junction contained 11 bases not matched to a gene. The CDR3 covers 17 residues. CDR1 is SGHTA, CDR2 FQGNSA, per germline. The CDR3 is CASSPRQGESDNEKLFF. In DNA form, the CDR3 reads TGTGCCAGCAGCCCCCGACAGGGGGAAAGTGATAATGAAAAACTGTTTTTT.

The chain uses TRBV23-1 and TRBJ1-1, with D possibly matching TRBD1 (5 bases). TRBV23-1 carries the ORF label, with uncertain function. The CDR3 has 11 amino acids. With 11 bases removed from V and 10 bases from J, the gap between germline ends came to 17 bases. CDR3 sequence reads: CAQGTPRRAFF. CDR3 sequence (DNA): TGCGCCCAGGGCACGCCCAGGAGAGCTTTCTTT.

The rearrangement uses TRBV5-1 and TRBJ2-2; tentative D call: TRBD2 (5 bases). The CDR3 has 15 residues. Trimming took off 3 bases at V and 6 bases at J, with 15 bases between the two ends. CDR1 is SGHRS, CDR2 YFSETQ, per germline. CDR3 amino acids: CASSSGDVGAGELFF. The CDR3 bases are TGCGCCAGCAGCTCCGGGGATGTTGGGGCCGGGGAGCTGTTTTTT. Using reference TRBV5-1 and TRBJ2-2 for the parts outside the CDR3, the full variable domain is KAGVTQTPRYLIKTRGQQVTLSCSPISGHRSVSWYQQTPGQGLQFLFEYFSETQRNKGNFPGRFSGRQFSNSRSEMNVSTLELGDSALYLCASSSGDVGAGELFFGEGSRLTVL.

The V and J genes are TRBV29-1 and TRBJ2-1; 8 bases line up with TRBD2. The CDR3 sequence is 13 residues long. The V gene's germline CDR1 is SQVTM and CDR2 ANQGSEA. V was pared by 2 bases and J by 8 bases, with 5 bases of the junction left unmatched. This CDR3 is CSVEPRGEHEQFF. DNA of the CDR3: TGCAGCGTTGAACCGCGGGGGGAGCATGAGCAGTTCTTC.

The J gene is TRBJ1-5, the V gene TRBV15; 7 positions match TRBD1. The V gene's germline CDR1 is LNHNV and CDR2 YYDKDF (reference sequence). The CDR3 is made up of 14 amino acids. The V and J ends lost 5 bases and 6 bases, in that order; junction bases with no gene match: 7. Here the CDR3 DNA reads TGTGCCACCAGCGATGGACAGGCCCCTCAGCCCCAGCATTTT. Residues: CATSDGQAPQPQHF.

Here the CDR3 reads CASMNGDTNTGELFF. CDR3 coding DNA: TGTGCCAGTATGAACGGTGATACGAACACCGGGGAGCTGTTTTTT. V and J are TRBV19 and TRBJ2-2; D is uncertain. Trimming cost V 7 bases and J 0 bases, with 12 bases left between them. This CDR3 has 15 residues. Germline CDR1 is LNHDA and CDR2 is SQIVND (reference sequence).

CDR3 in amino acids: CASSESAARNTEAFF. The CDR3 nucleotides are TGCGCCAGCAGTGAGTCGGCAGCGCGGAACACTGAAGCTTTCTTT. The J gene is TRBJ1-1, the V gene TRBV10-2; D unresolved. V dropped 0 bases and J dropped 1 base, with 9 bases sitting between them. The CDR3 consists of 15 residues. The V gene's germline CDR1 is WSHSY and CDR2 SAAADI.

The CDR3 bases are TGTGCCAGCAGTGAAGGGCGACAGCAAAATCAGCCCCAGCATTTT. Its protein is CASSEGRQQNQPQHF. The rearrangement links TRBV2 to TRBJ1-5; perhaps TRBD1 as D (5 bases). With 1 base removed from V and 4 bases from J, the gap between germline ends came to 11 bases. Germline CDR1 reads SNHLY; CDR2 reads FYNNEI. The CDR3 extends over 15 amino acids.

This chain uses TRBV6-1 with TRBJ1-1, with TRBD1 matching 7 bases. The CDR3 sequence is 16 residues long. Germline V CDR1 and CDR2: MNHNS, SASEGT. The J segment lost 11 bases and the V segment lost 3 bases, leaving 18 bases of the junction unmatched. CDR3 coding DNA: TGTGCCAGCAGTGATTATAAGGGGACACCACTACAGGGGGCTTTCTTT. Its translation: CASSDYKGTPLQGAFF.

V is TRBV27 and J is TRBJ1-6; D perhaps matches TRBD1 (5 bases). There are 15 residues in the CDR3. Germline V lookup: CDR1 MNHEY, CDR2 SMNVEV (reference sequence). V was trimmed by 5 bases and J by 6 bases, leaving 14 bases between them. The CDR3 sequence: CASSPLLRGNSPLHF. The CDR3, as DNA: TGTGCCAGCAGTCCACTATTAAGGGGTAATTCACCCCTCCACTTT.

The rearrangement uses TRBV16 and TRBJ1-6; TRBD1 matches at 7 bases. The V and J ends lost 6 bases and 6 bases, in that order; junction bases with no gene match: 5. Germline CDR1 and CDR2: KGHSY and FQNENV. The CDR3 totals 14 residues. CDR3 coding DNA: TGTGCCAGCAGTCAGGGGACAGCTAATTCACCCCTCCACTTT. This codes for CASSQGTANSPLHF.